Below, 19 T cell receptor beta chains from the same sample are listed, as sequenced in a study of PD-1 blockade in classical Hodgkin lymphoma. Time point in this sample: cycle 4 day 1 (C4D1), after 6 weeks of nivolumab. There was relapse after autologous stem cell transplantation in every patient, and there was variation in brentuximab vedotin exposure. Sequencing was performed with immunoSEQ multiplex PCR; in TCRdb, only in-frame clones are kept and a portion is missing. The sample lists tens of thousands of clones, 87% seen once, with roughly 8.1% in the top ten. This material consisted of peripheral blood mononuclear cells (PBMCs), taken before the fourth cycle of nivolumab. These receptors all come from a human donor with classical Hodgkin lymphoma.

This rearrangement joins TRBV5-1 to TRBJ2-3; weak D call: TRBD1 (6 bases). The CDR3 is made up of 15 amino acids. In germline, CDR1 is SGHRS, CDR2 YFSETQ. Trimming took 2 bases from V and 1 from J, leaving 11 bases between them. CDR3 in amino acids: CASSLQGGGTDTQYF. CDR3 nucleotides: TGCGCCAGCAGCTTACAGGGTGGGGGCACAGATACGCAGTATTTT.

This sequence joins TRBV5-1 and TRBJ2-1, with 8 bases lining up with TRBD2. The CDR3 loop spans 17 amino acids. V lost 0 bases to trimming and J lost 1 base; unmatched junction nucleotides: 6. Germline V gene lookup returns CDR1 SGHRS and CDR2 YFSETQ. In nucleotides, the CDR3 is TGCGCCAGCAGCTTGGAGCGGGGGCGTGTATCCTACAATGAGCAGTTCTTC. It yields the protein CASSLERGRVSYNEQFF.

This rearrangement joins TRBV7-2 to TRBJ1-6, with 7 bases matching TRBD1. CDR1 and CDR2 from the germline V gene are SGHTA and FQGNSA. The junction had 7 bases not matched to a gene; V was cut back by 8 bases and J by 6 bases. The CDR3 runs 14 residues. DNA of the CDR3: TGTGCCAGCCGAGTTCCAGGGGGTAATTCACCCCTCCACTTT. Encoded protein: CASRVPGGNSPLHF.

The chain is built from TRBV19 and TRBJ2-5; 8 bases line up with TRBD1. Germline V lookup: CDR1 LNHDA, CDR2 SQIVND (reference sequence). The CDR3 has 14 amino acids. The J segment lost 5 bases and the V segment lost 1 base, leaving 3 bases of the junction unmatched. This CDR3 is CASSIVPGGETQYF. The CDR3 nucleotides read TGTGCCAGTAGTATAGTGCCAGGGGGCGAGACCCAGTACTTC. Combining the CDR3 with reference TRBV19 and TRBJ2-5 gives the whole variable domain DGGITQSPKYLFRKEGQNVTLSCEQNLNHDAMYWYRQDPGQGLRLIYYSQIVNDFQKGDIAEGYSVSREKKESFPLTVTSAQKNPTAFYLCASSIVPGGETQYFGPGTRLLVL.

This clone showed up just once. This chain uses TRBV5-1 with TRBJ1-3, with D tentatively TRBD1 (6 bases). The ends were cut back, 2 bases at V and 0 bases at J, with 12 bases in the middle. Germline lookup yields CDR1 SGHRS and CDR2 YFSETQ. This CDR3 has 16 amino acids. The CDR3 spells CASSLRTGSSGNTIYF. As DNA, the CDR3 is TGCGCCAGCAGCTTAAGAACAGGGAGCTCTGGAAACACCATATATTTT.

This sequence joins TRBV19 and TRBJ1-2; no definite D call. V lost 0 bases and J lost 4, with 15 bases in between. The CDR3 extends over 16 amino acids. Germline values: CDR1 LNHDA, CDR2 SQIVND (reference sequence). The CDR3 DNA reads TGTGCCAGTAGTATAGATGCCGGTACCACGGCCTATGGCTACACCTTC. It yields the protein CASSIDAGTTAYGYTF.

The gene calls are TRBV6-5 and TRBJ1-2; D uncertain. Per the germline V gene, CDR1 is MNHEY and CDR2 is SVGAGI. This CDR3 contains 15 residues. V lost 0 bases to trimming and J lost 9 bases, with 17 bases between them. CDR3 loop: CASSYSTDSSRSYTF. DNA for the CDR3: TGTGCCAGCAGTTACTCGACGGACTCCAGTAGGAGCTACACCTTC.

This rearrangement joins TRBV5-1 to TRBJ2-2; perhaps D is TRBD1 or TRBD2 (5 bases each). The germline V gene has CDR1 SGHRS and CDR2 YFSETQ. Trimming removed 5 bases at V and 3 bases at J, with 5 bases between. This CDR3 comprises 12 residues. CDR3 coding DNA: TGCGCCAGCAGGGGGGACACCGGGGAGCTGTTTTTT. It is translated as CASRGDTGELFF. The variable domain in full, with the rest retrieved from reference TRBV5-1 and TRBJ2-2, is KAGVTQTPRYLIKTRGQQVTLSCSPISGHRSVSWYQQTPGQGLQFLFEYFSETQRNKGNFPGRFSGRQFSNSRSEMNVSTLELGDSALYLCASRGDTGELFFGEGSRLTVL.

The chain recombines TRBV6-5 with TRBJ1-5, with TRBD1 matching over 11 bases. After removal of 5 bases from V and 7 bases from J, the junction contained 7 bases not matched to a gene. This CDR3 region has 15 residues. Germline loops: CDR1 MNHEY, CDR2 SVGAGI. CDR3 nucleotides: TGTGCCAGCAGTCCTGGACAGGGGGCGAGCCAGCCCCAGCATTTT. This translates into CASSPGQGASQPQHF.

This chain connects TRBV18 to TRBJ2-7; no firm D call. Germline CDR1 is KGHSH and CDR2 is LQKENI. The CDR3 contains 14 residues. The V end was cut by 1 base, the J end by 2 bases, with 9 bases between. The CDR3 here is CASSPLRSTYEQYF. The CDR3 DNA reads TGTGCCAGCTCACCACTCCGGTCAACCTACGAGCAGTACTTC.

To note about this clone: Other DNA sequences in the same sample also yield this CDR3. The chain employs TRBV9 and TRBJ2-5; D is perhaps TRBD2 (7 bases). Germline assignment: CDR1 SGDLS and CDR2 YYNGEE. V was shortened by 2 bases and J by 5 bases, with 13 bases between the two germline ends. There are 14 residues in the CDR3. The DNA for the CDR3 is TGTGCCAGCAGCGTTGGGGGGGCCCAGGAGACCCAGTACTTC. This gives the protein CASSVGGAQETQYF. Combining the CDR3 with reference TRBV9 and TRBJ2-5 gives the whole variable domain DSGVTQTPKHLITATGQRVTLRCSPRSGDLSVYWYQQSLDQGLQFLIQYYNGEERAKGNILERFSAQQFPDLHSELNLSSLELGDSALYFCASSVGGAQETQYFGPGTRLLVL.

V gene TRBV5-5 combines with J gene TRBJ2-7, with 9 bases identical to TRBD1. Germline V gene data show CDR1 as SGHKS and CDR2 as YYEKEE (reference sequence). The CDR3 extends over 15 amino acids. V shed 2 bases and J 9 bases; nucleotides not matched to a gene: 12. This CDR3 reads CASSLGAGQGFGQYF. Here the CDR3 DNA reads TGTGCCAGCAGCTTAGGTGCCGGACAGGGGTTCGGGCAGTACTTC.

The chain joins TRBV6-6 to TRBJ2-2, with D possibly being TRBD1 (6 bases). Germline assignment: CDR1 MNHNY and CDR2 SVGAGI (reference sequence). The length of the CDR3 is 13 residues. Trimming took 9 bases from V and 10 from J, leaving 18 bases between them. The CDR3 DNA reads TGTGCCAGTAAGCTCCGACAGGAGGAGGAGCTGTTTTTT. Its protein is CASKLRQEEELFF.

This sequence joins TRBV5-1 and TRBJ1-2; D is perhaps TRBD1 (6 bases). Germline CDR1 reads SGHRS; CDR2 reads YFSETQ. Trimming cost V 4 bases and J 5 bases, with 15 bases left between them. CDR3 size: 14 residues. CDR3 sequence: CASSEGVEGYGYTF. Written as DNA, the CDR3 is TGCGCCAGCAGCGAGGGGGTAGAGGGGTATGGCTACACCTTC.

This clone was found a few times. The rearrangement links TRBV11-2 to TRBJ2-1, with D possibly TRBD1 on 6 matching bases. The CDR3 contains 15 residues. V was shortened by 4 bases and J by 3 bases, with 13 bases between the two germline ends. Per germline, CDR1 SGHAT and CDR2 FQNNGV. This CDR3 reads CASSSGQLFYNEQFF. The DNA for the CDR3 is TGTGCCAGCAGCTCAGGACAGTTATTCTACAATGAGCAGTTCTTC.

This clone was observed once. Other DNA sequences in this specimen translate into the identical CDR3. The rearrangement uses TRBV5-1 and TRBJ2-1; the D is unclear. The germline CDR1 and CDR2 sequences are SGHRS and YFSETQ. Trimming pared 1 base from V and 5 bases from J, leaving 1 base between. The CDR3 totals 11 residues. CDR3 in DNA: TGCGCCAGCAGCTTGAACAATGAGCAGTTCTTC. This encodes CASSLNNEQFF.

The CDR3 region is CASSLEAQNTEAFF. CDR3 nucleotides: TGTGCCAGCAGCTTGGAGGCGCAGAACACTGAAGCTTTCTTT. The chain uses TRBV5-5 and TRBJ1-1, with D hard to call. The germline V gene has CDR1 SGHKS and CDR2 YYEKEE (reference sequence). With 0 bases removed from V and 1 base from J, the gap between germline ends came to 7 bases. CDR3 size: 14 residues. Looking up the rest from reference TRBV5-5 and TRBJ1-1 gives the full variable domain: DAGVTQSPTHLIKTRGQQVTLRCSPISGHKSVSWYQQVLGQGPQFIFQYYEKEERGRGNFPDRFSARQFPNYSSELNVNALLLGDSALYLCASSLEAQNTEAFFGQGTRLTVV.

This chain uses TRBV6-6 with TRBJ2-7; either TRBD1 or TRBD2 may supply D (6 bases each). The germline V gene has CDR1 MNHNY and CDR2 SVGAGI (reference sequence). Trimming removed 0 bases at V and 0 bases at J, with 12 bases between. The CDR3 has 16 residues. DNA of the CDR3: TGTGCCAGCAGTTACTCAACGGGGGCCGGCTCCTACGAGCAGTACTTC. Amino acid sequence: CASSYSTGAGSYEQYF.

V and J are TRBV15 and TRBJ1-6; TRBD1 is a possible D gene (6 bases). Trimming shortened V by 0 bases and J by 7 bases, and 10 bases separated the two germline ends. In germline, CDR1 is LNHNV, CDR2 YYDKDF (reference sequence). CDR3 length: 15 residues. The CDR3 here is CATSREQGGNSPLHF. The DNA for the CDR3 is TGTGCCACCAGCAGAGAACAGGGCGGAAATTCACCCCTCCACTTT.